Listed below are T cell receptor beta chains from one sample, sequenced in a study of shared clonotypes between healthy human individuals. The method was immunoSEQ multiplex PCR; TCRdb's version includes in-frame clones alone and lacks a portion of them. The data contain a few million clones, about 92% of them singletons. Sequencing input: naive CD4+ T cells sorted from blood. The receptors come from a man aged 18 to 29 in good health. Each CDR3 is given with its conserved first and last residue. A D gene is named only where the DNA matches it firmly. The size field is filled for only some rows; it gives once, few, many or a size class.

j_call: TRBJ2-6
clone_size: NA
v_call: TRBV28
d_call: NA
cdr3_aa: CASSLLTGIGANVLTF
cdr3_nt: TGTGCCAGCAGTTTGTTAACAGGGATTGGGGCCAACGTCCTGACTTTC

j_call: TRBJ2-5
clone_size: NA
v_call: TRBV5-1
d_call: NA
cdr3_aa: CASSLGGVQETQYF
cdr3_nt: TGCGCCAGCAGCTTGGGAGGGGTCCAAGAGACCCAGTACTTC

j_call: TRBJ1-4
clone_size: once
v_call: TRBV19
d_call: NA
cdr3_aa: CASSFGRTTNEKLFF
cdr3_nt: TGTGCCAGTAGTTTTGGGCGGACAACTAATGAAAAACTGTTTTTT

j_call: TRBJ2-1
clone_size: NA
v_call: TRBV21-1
d_call: NA
cdr3_aa: CASSKDAGQGNEQFF
cdr3_nt: TGTGCCAGCAGCAAAGATGCGGGACAGGGGAATGAGCAGTTCTTC

j_call: TRBJ1-1
clone_size: NA
v_call: TRBV28
d_call: NA
cdr3_aa: CASSSGLEAFF
cdr3_nt: TGTGCCAGCAGTTCAGGACTCGAAGCTTTCTTT

j_call: TRBJ2-7
clone_size: once
v_call: TRBV6-6
d_call: NA
cdr3_aa: CASSYSSIGKWDEQYF
cdr3_nt: TGTGCCAGCAGTTACTCCTCTATCGGGAAGTGGGACGAGCAGTACTTC

j_call: TRBJ2-5
clone_size: NA
v_call: TRBV27
d_call: NA
cdr3_aa: CASSPTYQETQYF
cdr3_nt: TGTGCCAGCAGTCCGACGTACCAAGAGACCCAGTACTTC

j_call: TRBJ1-4
clone_size: NA
v_call: TRBV10-2
d_call: NA
cdr3_aa: CASSANSGRGETNEKLFF
cdr3_nt: TGCGCCAGCAGTGCTAATTCAGGGAGGGGTGAAACTAATGAAAAACTGTTTTTT

j_call: TRBJ1-1
clone_size: NA
v_call: TRBV18
d_call: NA
cdr3_aa: CASSHGRNTEAFF
cdr3_nt: TGTGCCAGCTCACATGGCAGGAACACTGAAGCTTTCTTT

j_call: TRBJ1-5
clone_size: NA
v_call: TRBV6-5
d_call: TRBD1
cdr3_aa: CASSLSGTVNQPQHF
cdr3_nt: TGTGCCAGCAGTCTCTCCGGGACAGTCAATCAGCCCCAGCATTTT

j_call: TRBJ1-3
clone_size: NA
v_call: TRBV28
d_call: NA
cdr3_aa: CASRREGNTIYF
cdr3_nt: TGTGCCAGCAGGCGGGAGGGAAACACCATATATTTT

j_call: TRBJ2-3
clone_size: NA
v_call: TRBV5-1
d_call: NA
cdr3_aa: CASSFNGQVTDTQYF
cdr3_nt: TGCGCCAGCAGCTTTAATGGACAAGTCACAGATACGCAGTATTTT

j_call: TRBJ2-5
clone_size: NA
v_call: TRBV4-3
d_call: NA
cdr3_aa: CASSQEAPWTVWETQYF
cdr3_nt: TGCGCCAGCAGCCAAGAGGCCCCCTGGACAGTCTGGGAGACCCAGTACTTC

j_call: TRBJ2-7
clone_size: NA
v_call: TRBV15
d_call: TRBD1
cdr3_aa: CATSREGQGYEQYF
cdr3_nt: TGTGCCACCAGCAGAGAGGGACAGGGTTACGAGCAGTACTTC

j_call: TRBJ2-5
clone_size: once
v_call: TRBV11-2
d_call: NA
cdr3_aa: CASSLELQTGANF
cdr3_nt: TGTGCCAGCAGCTTAGAATTACAGACCGGGGCGAACTTC

j_call: TRBJ1-4
clone_size: NA
v_call: TRBV2
d_call: NA
cdr3_aa: CASSASGGVTNEKLFF
cdr3_nt: TGTGCCAGCAGCGCAAGTGGGGGGGTTACTAATGAAAAACTGTTTTTT

j_call: TRBJ2-2
clone_size: NA
v_call: TRBV5-6
d_call: NA
cdr3_aa: CASSRTGTGELFF
cdr3_nt: TGTGCCAGCAGCCGTACAGGGACCGGGGAGCTGTTTTTT

j_call: TRBJ1-5
clone_size: NA
v_call: TRBV19
d_call: NA
cdr3_aa: CASRSGRYSNQPQHF
cdr3_nt: TGTGCCAGTAGGAGCGGACGGTATAGCAATCAGCCCCAGCATTTT